These 24 T cell receptor beta chains came from one sample sequenced in a study of blood T cell repertoires in COVID-19. TCRdb keeps only in-frame clones here, not all; method: immunoSEQ multiplex PCR. The data contain 80,000 or so clones, around 80% of them singletons. The sample comprised peripheral blood. These receptors were obtained from a woman aged 55-70 years with acute or convalescent COVID-19.

V is TRBV5-4 and J is TRBJ2-1, with 7 bases matching TRBD1. The ends lost 4 bases at V and 10 bases at J; junction bases unmatched: 14. CDR1 SGHNT and CDR2 YYREEE come from the germline V gene (reference sequence). The CDR3 has 15 amino acids. CDR3 DNA sequence: TGTGCCAGCAGCCCTGGGACAGCTTCCTTCTTCGAGCAGTTCTTC. This codes for CASSPGTASFFEQFF. The variable domain in full, with the rest retrieved from reference TRBV5-4 and TRBJ2-1, is ETGVTQSPTHLIKTRGQQVTLRCSSQSGHNTVSWYQQALGQGPQFIFQYYREEENGRGNFPPRFSGLQFPNYSSELNVNALELDDSALYLCASSPGTASFFEQFFGPGTRLTVL.

The chain has TRBV5-1 and TRBJ2-7; TRBD2 aligns across 7 bases. Losses at the gene ends were 4 bases for V and 2 bases for J; bases not matched to a gene: 6. This CDR3 has 14 residues. Germline assignment: CDR1 SGHRS and CDR2 YFSETQ. In DNA, the CDR3 is TGCGCCAGCAGCGACGGGGGGACCGCCTACGAGCAGTACTTC. Its protein is CASSDGGTAYEQYF.

This clone appeared once. This sequence joins TRBV5-6 and TRBJ2-5; 8 nucleotides line up with TRBD1. This CDR3 has 15 amino acids. V dropped 0 bases and J dropped 4; count of bases not matched to a gene: 5. CDR1 and CDR2 (germline): SGHDT, YYEEEE. CDR3 loop: CASSLGQGAGETQYF. The CDR3 region has the DNA TGTGCCAGCAGCTTGGGGCAGGGGGCAGGAGAGACCCAGTACTTC.

The chain joins TRBV4-1 to TRBJ2-1, with 9 nucleotides matching TRBD1. V lost 6 bases to trimming and J lost 9 bases; unmatched junction nucleotides: 9. Germline lookup yields CDR1 MGHRA and CDR2 YSYEKL. The CDR3 is 14 residues long. In nucleotides, the CDR3 is TGCGCCAGCAGTCGACAGGGGGTCTTCGGTGAGCAGTTCTTC. Amino acids: CASSRQGVFGEQFF.

This rearrangement joins TRBV18 to TRBJ1-4; the D gene is possibly TRBD1 (5 bases). V dropped 0 bases and J dropped 3 bases, with 8 bases sitting between them. This CDR3 has 15 residues. Germline V gene data show CDR1 as KGHSH and CDR2 as LQKENI. In DNA, the CDR3 is TGTGCCAGCTCACCACCTCCGACAGCTAATGAAAAACTGTTTTTT. Encoded protein: CASSPPPTANEKLFF.

The chain joins TRBV18 to TRBJ1-2, with 9 positions matching TRBD1. This CDR3 has 14 amino acids. Germline assignment: CDR1 KGHSH and CDR2 LQKENI. V shed 2 bases, J shed 7 bases, and the junction held 5 bases outside the gene matches. In DNA form, the CDR3 reads TGTGCCAGCTCACCAGGGGACAGGGCCCGTGGCTACACCTTC. Residues: CASSPGDRARGYTF.

This clone was picked up one time. V and J are TRBV9 and TRBJ2-1, with TRBD1 identical over 8 bases. Losses at the gene ends were 3 bases for V and 0 bases for J; bases not matched to a gene: 2. CDR1 and CDR2 from the germline V gene are SGDLS and YYNGEE. CDR3 length: 15 residues. CDR3 sequence: CASSAGTGSYNEQFF. For the CDR3, the DNA is TGTGCCAGCAGCGCAGGGACAGGCTCCTACAATGAGCAGTTCTTC.

V is TRBV3-1 (or the pseudogene TRBV3-2) and J is TRBJ1-1; D call uncertain. CDR1 is LGHDT, CDR2 YNNKEL, per germline (reference sequence). CDR3 size: 14 residues. V lost 0 bases and J 1 base, leaving 6 bases between the germline ends. CDR3 region: CASSQEFQNTEAFF. In nucleotides, the CDR3 is TGTGCCAGCAGCCAAGAGTTCCAGAACACTGAAGCTTTCTTT.

The J gene is TRBJ1-5, the V gene TRBV28; D gene unclear. V was shortened by 3 bases and J by 4 bases, with 4 bases between the two germline ends. Germline CDR1 is MDHEN and CDR2 is SYDVKM. This CDR3 has 12 residues. The CDR3 protein is CASSFVNQPQHF. CDR3 nucleotides: TGTGCCAGCAGTTTCGTTAATCAGCCCCAGCATTTT.

V usage is TRBV9 and J usage is TRBJ2-1, with TRBD1 as a possible D gene (5 bases). Germline V gives CDR1 SGDLS, CDR2 YYNGEE. V shed 4 bases and J shed 3 bases, with 8 bases lying between them. This CDR3 spans 13 amino acids. The CDR3 here is CASSPRGYNEQFF. The CDR3 DNA reads as TGTGCCAGCAGCCCAAGGGGCTACAATGAGCAGTTCTTC.

The V and J genes are TRBV19 and TRBJ1-2; TRBD1 agrees at 7 bases. Per the germline V gene, CDR1 is LNHDA and CDR2 is SQIVND (reference sequence). The CDR3 has 14 residues. With V trimmed by 5 bases and J by 5 bases, 8 bases remained unmatched. CDR3 sequence (DNA): TGTGCCAGTAGTGACACCGGGACAGCTTATGGCTACACCTTC. This encodes CASSDTGTAYGYTF.

This clone appeared once. The V and J genes are TRBV24-1 and TRBJ1-2, with D perhaps TRBD1 (5 bases). V dropped 3 bases and J dropped 3 bases, with 10 bases sitting between them. Germline CDR1 reads KGHDR; CDR2 reads SFDVKD. This CDR3 is built from 14 residues. CDR3: CATSDPQGDYGYTF. The CDR3 DNA reads TGTGCCACCAGTGATCCGCAGGGTGACTATGGCTACACCTTC.

This clone has more than one count but fewer than ten. This chain joins TRBV4-2 and TRBJ2-2, with TRBD1 identical over 9 bases. V trimming: 2 bases; J trimming: 6 bases; junction bases outside the gene matches: 7. In germline, CDR1 is LGHNA, CDR2 YNFKEQ. The CDR3 has 16 amino acids. The CDR3 sequence is CASSQKQGAPPGELFF. CDR3 nucleotides: TGTGCCAGCAGCCAAAAACAGGGGGCTCCTCCCGGGGAGCTGTTTTTT.

The count of this clone is one. The chain joins TRBV13 to TRBJ2-7, with D perhaps matching TRBD2 (5 bases). The CDR3 loop spans 15 amino acids. V lost 4 bases and J 2 bases, leaving 15 bases between the germline ends. CDR1 PRHDT and CDR2 FYEKMQ come from the germline V gene (reference sequence). CDR3 in DNA: TGTGCCAGCAGCTCTCCGGGGTCCGATCCCTACGAGCAGTACTTC. Amino acids: CASSSPGSDPYEQYF.

A single count supports this clone. The chain carries TRBV6-5 and TRBJ1-1; D is perhaps TRBD1 (5 bases). This CDR3 comprises 12 residues. Per the germline V gene, CDR1 is MNHEY and CDR2 is SVGAGI. V lost 8 bases and J lost 4, with 11 bases in between. CDR3: CASGREGTEAFF. In DNA, the CDR3 is TGTGCCAGCGGCAGGGAGGGCACTGAAGCTTTCTTT.

CDR3 sequence (DNA): TGCGCCAGCAGCCGCACGTTCATAAGACAGCTTCGATACAATGAGCAGTTCTTC. This gives the protein CASSRTFIRQLRYNEQFF. The chain has TRBV4-1 and TRBJ2-1; D is perhaps TRBD1 (5 bases). Germline lookup yields CDR1 MGHRA and CDR2 YSYEKL. V lost 4 bases to trimming and J lost 4 bases, with 23 bases between them. This CDR3 has 18 amino acids.

V gene TRBV28 combines with J gene TRBJ1-2, with 7 bases that match TRBD1. The germline V gene has CDR1 MDHEN and CDR2 SYDVKM. The CDR3 sequence is 17 residues long. V gave up 5 bases and J gave up 4 bases; unmatched junction bases: 16. CDR3 loop: CASSPPSFRDRPYGYTF. The CDR3 DNA reads as TGTGCCAGCAGTCCGCCGTCCTTCCGGGACAGACCCTATGGCTACACCTTC.

The rearrangement uses TRBV5-1 and TRBJ1-5; D is perhaps TRBD1 (6 bases). Trimming shortened V by 0 bases and J by 5 bases, and 12 bases separated the two germline ends. The CDR3 sequence is 15 residues long. Germline CDR1 is SGHRS and CDR2 is YFSETQ. CDR3 sequence: CASSLGSGEDQPQHF. CDR3 coding DNA: TGCGCCAGCAGCTTGGGATCAGGGGAAGATCAGCCCCAGCATTTT.

The rearrangement uses TRBV2 and TRBJ1-3; 8 bases fit TRBD1. Germline-derived CDR1 and CDR2 are SNHLY and FYNNEI. V was pared by 7 bases and J by 4 bases, with 12 bases of the junction left unmatched. This CDR3 has 16 amino acids. The CDR3: CASTAGGLGKGNTIYF. In DNA form, the CDR3 reads TGTGCCAGCACCGCAGGGGGCTTGGGGAAAGGAAACACCATATATTTT.

The J gene is TRBJ1-1, the V gene TRBV5-8, with 11 bases matching TRBD1. Trimming cost V 3 bases and J 0 bases; bases outside gene matches: 7. The length of the CDR3 is 17 residues. Per the germline V gene, CDR1 is SGHTS and CDR2 is YDEGEE. CDR3 residues: CASSSGQGALVNTEAFF. The CDR3 DNA reads as TGTGCCAGCAGCTCTGGACAGGGGGCTCTGGTGAACACTGAAGCTTTCTTT.

This chain links TRBV28 with TRBJ1-2; 8 positions match TRBD1. The CDR3 is made up of 14 amino acids. The germline V gene encodes CDR1 MDHEN and CDR2 SYDVKM. V was clipped by 5 bases and J by 3 bases; unmatched bases: 5. In DNA form, the CDR3 reads TGTGCCAGCAGTCAACCAGGGGGCCACTATGGCTACACCTTC. This gives the protein CASSQPGGHYGYTF.

This clone appeared once. The CDR3 loop is CASSFGDREDEKLFF. CDR3 sequence (DNA): TGCGCCAGCAGCTTCGGGGACAGGGAGGATGAAAAACTGTTTTTT. The chain uses TRBV5-1 and TRBJ1-4; 9 bases map to TRBD1. Trimming at V came to 2 bases and at J to 6 bases, leaving 5 bases not matched to a gene. Germline CDR1 reads SGHRS; CDR2 reads YFSETQ. The length of the CDR3 is 15 residues. Supplemented by reference TRBV5-1 and TRBJ1-4, the full variable domain reads KAGVTQTPRYLIKTRGQQVTLSCSPISGHRSVSWYQQTPGQGLQFLFEYFSETQRNKGNFPGRFSGRQFSNSRSEMNVSTLELGDSALYLCASSFGDREDEKLFFGSGTQLSVL.

The chain recombines TRBV28 with TRBJ1-2; maybe TRBD1 (5 bases). The CDR3 is made up of 13 amino acids. V was clipped by 5 bases and J by 5 bases, with 12 bases between them. Germline lookup yields CDR1 MDHEN and CDR2 SYDVKM. CDR3 nucleotides: TGTGCCAGCAGTCCAGGGACTCAATATGGCTACACCTTC. Translation: CASSPGTQYGYTF.

This chain uses TRBV7-2 with TRBJ2-1, with D maybe TRBD2 (5 bases). V shed 1 base and J shed 10 bases, with 14 bases lying between them. This CDR3 contains 14 residues. CDR1 and CDR2 (germline): SGHTA, FQGNSA. This chain's CDR3 is CASSLEAAAREQFF. CDR3 DNA: TGTGCCAGCAGCTTAGAAGCGGCAGCCCGCGAGCAGTTCTTC.